This TCR beta chain stems from a study of Ad26.COV2.S vaccination and SARS-CoV-2 variants. Noted treatment: some 20 received Ad26.COV2.S at low or high dose, single or two shots; about 5 received placebo; per-sample allocation not given. On day 63 after the first injection, vaccine and placebo recipients gave samples. Built on an Ad26 vector, the vaccine expressed Wuhan-strain SARS-CoV-2 spike. Germline CDR1 GTSNPN, CDR2 SVGIG (reference sequence). This CDR3 region has 12 residues. The V end lost 4 bases, the J end lost 6 bases, and 13 bases lay between the germline ends. Measured with immunoSEQ multiplex PCR; TCRdb has only the in-frame clones, and not every one. The sample holds a few hundred thousand clones, roughly nine tenths seen once.

The rearrangement links TRBV30 to TRBJ2-7; TRBD2 might be the D (5 bases). This clonotype was obtained from a person aged 18-65 years who received the Ad26.COV2.S COVID-19 vaccine or a placebo. The material was peripheral blood, obtained in a trial of Ad26.COV2.S vaccine versus placebo. For the CDR3, the DNA is TGTGCCTGGAAGGCCGCGGGCAGCGAGCAGTACTTC. It codes for CAWKAAGSEQYF.